These 18 T cell receptor beta chains came from one sample sequenced in a study of T cell responses to AZD1222 COVID-19 vaccine. Only in-frame clones appear in the TCRdb table, and some are missing; sequencing was by immunoSEQ multiplex PCR. The data contain 85,000 or so clones, roughly 84% of them seen just once; the ten biggest clones take up 5.5% to 6%. The sample in question was peripheral blood, obtained 28 days after the second AZD1222 dose. These receptors all stem from an adult who received the AZD1222 COVID-19 vaccine.

The gene calls are TRBV4-2 and TRBJ1-1; D uncertain. V was shortened by 5 bases and J by 4 bases, with 8 bases between the two germline ends. CDR1 is LGHNA, CDR2 YNFKEQ, per germline. CDR3 length equals 12 residues. CDR3 bases: TGTGCCAGCAGCACACCCCCCACTGAAGCTTTCTTT. It translates to CASSTPPTEAFF.

In regard to this clone: This CDR3 is also generated by other DNA sequences in the sample. The V gene is TRBV15, the J gene TRBJ2-7; D possibly corresponds to TRBD1 (6 bases). Per germline, CDR1 LNHNV and CDR2 YYDKDF (reference sequence). This CDR3 comprises 14 residues. Trimming removed 0 bases from V and 2 bases from J, with 8 bases in between. CDR3 in DNA: TGTGCCACCAGCAGAGACAGGGGACCCTACGAGCAGTACTTC. Its translation is CATSRDRGPYEQYF.

The V call is TRBV6-5, the J call TRBJ1-2; D is unresolved. The CDR3 is made up of 14 amino acids. V dropped 8 bases and J dropped 0 bases, with 13 bases sitting between them. Germline V gene sequence: CDR1 MNHEY, CDR2 SVGAGI. The CDR3 spells CASETGSSNYGYTF. The CDR3 DNA is TGTGCCAGCGAAACGGGGAGTTCTAACTATGGCTACACCTTC.

The V and J genes are TRBV7-2 and TRBJ1-5, with D possibly being TRBD1 (6 bases). Between the trimmed V and J ends, which lost 5 bases and 1 base, there was a span of 12 bases. Germline V lookup: CDR1 SGHTA, CDR2 FQGNSA. This CDR3 comprises 15 residues. The chain's CDR3 is CASSPGAASNQPQHF. The CDR3 DNA follows: TGTGCCAGCAGCCCAGGGGCGGCCAGCAATCAGCCCCAGCATTTT.

The CDR3, as DNA: TGTGCCAGCAGCCACCCCACAGGTGGGGCGAACACTGAAGCTTTCTTT. It specifies CASSHPTGGANTEAFF. V and J are TRBV4-2 and TRBJ1-1, with D perhaps TRBD1 (5 bases). Germline lookup yields CDR1 LGHNA and CDR2 YNFKEQ. Deletions cut 3 bases from V and 1 base from J, with 15 bases between. This CDR3 is built from 16 residues.

The J gene is TRBJ2-2, the V gene TRBV2, with 10 bases aligning to TRBD2. Germline lookup yields CDR1 SNHLY and CDR2 FYNNEI. Trimming at V came to 8 bases and at J to 4 bases, leaving 1 base not matched to a gene. This CDR3 spans 13 amino acids. CDR3 loop: CASWTSGTGELFF. The DNA of the CDR3 is TGTGCCAGCTGGACTAGCGGCACCGGGGAGCTGTTTTTT.

The V gene is TRBV4-1, the J gene TRBJ2-5; D is unresolved. The CDR3 consists of 15 residues. Germline CDR1 and CDR2: MGHRA and YSYEKL. Trimming pared 0 bases from V and 2 bases from J, leaving 10 bases between. The CDR3 DNA follows: TGCGCCAGCAGCCAAGATCACAGCCGTCAAGAGACCCAGTACTTC. Amino acid sequence: CASSQDHSRQETQYF.

The chain combines TRBV7-2 with TRBJ2-7, with 8 bases identical to TRBD2. J was trimmed by 4 bases and V by 6 bases; bases with no gene match: 11. Per the germline V gene, CDR1 is SGHTA and CDR2 is FQGNSA. The CDR3 extends over 15 amino acids. CDR3 DNA: TGTGCCAGCAGTTCCGGGACTAGAGGACCTTACGAGCAGTACTTC. This gives the protein CASSSGTRGPYEQYF.

V is TRBV28 and J is TRBJ2-7; 9 bases line up with TRBD1. The CDR3 spans 14 residues. The V gene end was trimmed by 5 bases and the J gene end by 4 bases; junction bases not matched to a gene: 6. The V gene's germline CDR1 is MDHEN and CDR2 SYDVKM. The CDR3 spells CASSPQGARYEQYF. The DNA of the CDR3 is TGTGCCAGCAGTCCACAGGGGGCGCGGTACGAGCAGTACTTC. The whole variable domain, remainder taken from reference TRBV28 and TRBJ2-7, is DVKVTQSSRYLVKRTGEKVFLECVQDMDHENMFWYRQDPGLGLRLIYFSYDVKMKEKGDIPEGYSVSREKKERFSLILESASTNQTSMYLCASSPQGARYEQYFGPGTRLTVT.

The chain joins TRBV5-1 to TRBJ1-5; unclear D gene. Germline CDR1 SGHRS, CDR2 YFSETQ. The V end lost 2 bases, the J end lost 10 bases, and 16 bases lay between the germline ends. This CDR3 region has 14 residues. Here the CDR3 DNA reads TGCGCCAGCAGCTTCCGGCCCACTGGGCGTCCCCAGCATTTT. Its protein product is CASSFRPTGRPQHF.

In DNA, the CDR3 is TGTGCCAGCAGCTTAGATCGGGGCGGAGTCGTGTTTGGAAACACTGAAGCTTTCTTT. It codes for CASSLDRGGVVFGNTEAFF. This rearrangement joins TRBV7-9 to TRBJ1-1; D might be TRBD1 (5 bases). The CDR3 consists of 19 residues. The germline V gene encodes CDR1 SEHNR and CDR2 FQNEAQ (reference sequence). V was cut by 1 base and J by 2 bases, with 23 bases left in between.

The chain recombines TRBV12-5 with TRBJ2-7; D unresolved. Trimming removed 3 bases from V and 5 bases from J, with 5 bases in between. This CDR3 contains 11 residues. The germline gives CDR1 LGHNT, CDR2 FRNRAP. The CDR3 here is CASGLHHEQYF. For the CDR3, the DNA is TGTGCTAGTGGTTTACATCACGAGCAGTACTTC.

In the case of this clone: Mismatch with germline at one junction end may stem from a read error. This rearrangement joins TRBV7-9 to TRBJ2-3; 9 positions agree with TRBD2. The germline gives CDR1 SEHNR, CDR2 FQNEAQ (reference sequence). The length of the CDR3 is 15 residues. CDR3 in DNA: TGTGCCAGCAGATTAGCGGGGGCTGGCACAGATACGCAGTATTTT. This codes for CASRLAGAGTDTQYF.

DNA for the CDR3: TGCGCCAGCAAACAGGGGGGTAATGAAAAACTGTTTTTT. This gives the protein CASKQGGNEKLFF. The chain has TRBV5-1 and TRBJ1-4; 8 bases align to TRBD1. Germline V lookup: CDR1 SGHRS, CDR2 YFSETQ. This CDR3 has 13 amino acids. J gave up 4 bases and V 6 bases, and 2 bases lay outside the gene matches. The full variable domain, with the rest looked up from reference TRBV5-1 and TRBJ1-4, is KAGVTQTPRYLIKTRGQQVTLSCSPISGHRSVSWYQQTPGQGLQFLFEYFSETQRNKGNFPGRFSGRQFSNSRSEMNVSTLELGDSALYLCASKQGGNEKLFFGSGTQLSVL.

In its sample, this clone was seen a few times. This rearrangement joins TRBV5-1 to TRBJ1-2, with a weak D call TRBD1 (5 bases). Germline assignment: CDR1 SGHRS and CDR2 YFSETQ. This CDR3 is 16 amino acids long. The V gene lost 2 bases and the J gene lost 5 bases, with 19 bases spanning the gap. CDR3 coding DNA: TGCGCCAGCAGCTTAGGGGAGGGAAGAGGGATATATGGCTACACCTTC. It yields the protein CASSLGEGRGIYGYTF.

J is TRBJ2-2 and V is TRBV6-4; a weak D match, TRBD2 (6 bases). The V gene lost 2 bases and the J gene lost 6 bases, with 7 bases spanning the gap. The germline CDR1 and CDR2 sequences are MRHNA and SNTAGT. The CDR3 totals 13 residues. The CDR3 sequence is CASSDTSSGELFF. In DNA, the CDR3 is TGTGCCAGCAGTGACACTAGCTCCGGGGAGCTGTTTTTT.

The chain is built from TRBV28 and TRBJ1-5; no definite D call. CDR1 and CDR2 from the germline V gene are MDHEN and SYDVKM. The CDR3 consists of 16 residues. V shed 6 bases and J shed 2 bases, with 17 bases lying between them. The CDR3 DNA sequence: TGTGCCAGCAGCCGCGAGGAGGGTACACGCAATCAGCCCCAGCATTTT. This codes for CASSREEGTRNQPQHF. Filled out from reference TRBV28 and TRBJ1-5, the complete variable domain reads DVKVTQSSRYLVKRTGEKVFLECVQDMDHENMFWYRQDPGLGLRLIYFSYDVKMKEKGDIPEGYSVSREKKERFSLILESASTNQTSMYLCASSREEGTRNQPQHFGDGTRLSIL.

V and J are TRBV29-1 and TRBJ2-7, with 10 bases lining up with TRBD1. Trimming at V came to 7 bases and at J to 3 bases, leaving 6 bases not matched to a gene. The CDR3 has 13 residues. Per germline, CDR1 SQVTM and CDR2 ANQGSEA. Here the CDR3 reads CSARTGGNYEQYF. The CDR3 nucleotides are TGCAGCGCTCGGACAGGGGGAAACTACGAGCAGTACTTC.